This T cell receptor beta chain was obtained from a study of blood T cell repertoires in COVID-19. Study information: The cDNA or gDNA used as material had been derived from T cells, B-cell-depleted T cells, or PBMCs.

Assay: immunoSEQ multiplex PCR; the TCRdb copy retains only in-frame clones and omits some. The table includes roughly 300,000 clones, approximately 89% detected once. Germline assignment: CDR1 SGHTA and CDR2 FQGTGA. The CDR3 runs 13 residues. Trimming pared 3 bases from V and 3 bases from J, leaving 8 bases between. This TCR was sampled from a woman aged 30 to 39 with COVID-19, enrolled during active disease. The source material was peripheral blood. This sequence joins TRBV7-3 and TRBJ1-1; D ambiguous. CDR3: CASSLQVHTEAFF. As DNA, the CDR3 is TGTGCCAGCAGCTTGCAGGTACACACTGAAGCTTTCTTT. Filled out from reference TRBV7-3 and TRBJ1-1, the complete variable domain reads GAGVSQTPSNKVTEKGKYVELRCDPISGHTALYWYRQSLGQGPEFLIYFQGTGAADDSGLPNDRFFAVRPEGSVSTLKIQRTERGDSAVYLCASSLQVHTEAFFGQGTRLTVV.